Listed below are T cell receptor beta chains from one sample, sequenced in a study of breast tumors, draining lymph nodes, adjacent tissues. TCRdb re-analysed the multiplex PCR reads in MiXCR, keeping a single row per CDR3 protein. The repertoire holds over 15,000 distinct CDR3 sequences, with 50% to 60% as singletons. Sequenced input: tumor-adjacent breast tissue. These receptors were obtained from a female donor with breast cancer. Some clones in this sample may be carry-over from other donors' samples. Each CDR3 is given with its conserved first and last residue. Each record gives: D gene, clone size, V gene, J gene, CDR3 length, CDR3 protein, CDR3 DNA. The D gene is left open where the match is weak. Clone size is shown for a subset of rows, as once, few, many or a class of expanded clone.

d_call: TRBD1
clone_size: medium-sized
v_call: TRBV7-2
j_call: TRBJ2-7
cdr3_length: 15
cdr3_aa: CASSSPRTGQYEQYF
cdr3_nt: TGTGCCAGCAGCTCCCCCCGGACAGGGCAATACGAGCAGTACTTC

d_call: -
clone_size: -
v_call: TRBV29-1
j_call: TRBJ1-2
cdr3_length: 11
cdr3_aa: CSVVGLDGYTF
cdr3_nt: TGCAGCGTTGTTGGCTTAGATGGCTACACCTTC

d_call: -
clone_size: -
v_call: TRBV9
j_call: TRBJ2-3
cdr3_length: 14
cdr3_aa: CASGAGQFTDTQYF
cdr3_nt: TGTGCCAGCGGCGCAGGACAGTTCACAGATACGCAGTATTTT

d_call: -
clone_size: many
v_call: TRBV5-4
j_call: TRBJ2-5
cdr3_length: 15
cdr3_aa: CASSLAGPLRETQYF
cdr3_nt: TGTGCCAGCAGCTTGGCCGGTCCATTGCGGGAGACCCAGTACTTC

d_call: TRBD1
clone_size: medium-sized
v_call: TRBV29-1
j_call: TRBJ2-2
cdr3_length: 15
cdr3_aa: CSVYRDRVDSGELFF
cdr3_nt: TGCAGCGTATACCGGGACAGGGTTGATTCCGGGGAGCTGTTTTTT

d_call: -
clone_size: many
v_call: TRBV29-1
j_call: TRBJ2-5
cdr3_length: 15
cdr3_aa: CSVETRAGLRETQYF
cdr3_nt: TGCAGCGTTGAAACTCGGGCAGGGCTTAGGGAGACCCAGTACTTC

d_call: -
clone_size: many
v_call: TRBV9
j_call: TRBJ2-1
cdr3_length: 16
cdr3_aa: CASSPSPKLANNEQFF
cdr3_nt: TGTGCCAGCAGCCCCTCTCCGAAGTTAGCGAACAATGAGCAGTTCTTC

d_call: TRBD1
clone_size: -
v_call: TRBV5-1
j_call: TRBJ2-7
cdr3_length: 16
cdr3_aa: CASSLSGTGGFNEQYF
cdr3_nt: TGCGCCAGCAGTTTGAGCGGGACAGGGGGTTTCAACGAGCAGTACTTC

d_call: TRBD2
clone_size: medium-sized
v_call: TRBV7-2
j_call: TRBJ2-7
cdr3_length: 15
cdr3_aa: CASSLTSGSLNEQYF
cdr3_nt: TGTGCCAGCAGCTTAACCAGCGGGAGTCTTAACGAGCAGTACTTC

d_call: TRBD1
clone_size: -
v_call: TRBV7-9
j_call: TRBJ2-7
cdr3_length: 16
cdr3_aa: CASSTAGTGGFNEQYF
cdr3_nt: TGTGCCAGCAGTACGGCCGGGACAGGGGGTTTCAACGAGCAGTACTTC

d_call: -
clone_size: many
v_call: TRBV12-3/TRBV12-4
j_call: TRBJ1-5
cdr3_length: 14
cdr3_aa: CASSPGLSNQPQHF
cdr3_nt: TGTGCCAGCAGCCCGGGTCTTAGCAATCAGCCCCAGCATTTT

d_call: -
clone_size: -
v_call: TRBV10-2
j_call: TRBJ2-5
cdr3_length: 11
cdr3_aa: CVVENKETQYF
cdr3_nt: TGCGTTGTAGAAAACAAGGAGACCCAGTACTTC

d_call: -
clone_size: medium-sized
v_call: TRBV20-1
j_call: TRBJ1-2
cdr3_length: 17
cdr3_aa: CSASPGGGTSHNYGYTF
cdr3_nt: TGCAGTGCTAGTCCCGGGGGAGGGACGTCACATAACTATGGCTACACCTTC

d_call: -
clone_size: many
v_call: TRBV20-1
j_call: TRBJ1-6
cdr3_length: 8
cdr3_aa: CANSPLHF
cdr3_nt: TGCGCTAATTCACCCCTCCACTTT

d_call: -
clone_size: many
v_call: TRBV6-5
j_call: TRBJ1-5
cdr3_length: 15
cdr3_aa: CASSYGGASNQPQHF
cdr3_nt: TGTGCCAGCAGTTACGGGGGCGCGAGCAATCAGCCCCAGCATTTT

d_call: TRBD2
clone_size: -
v_call: TRBV10-3
j_call: TRBJ2-3
cdr3_length: 15
cdr3_aa: CAISLAGGDGDTQYF
cdr3_nt: TGTGCCATCAGTCTAGCGGGAGGGGATGGAGATACGCAGTATTTT

d_call: -
clone_size: many
v_call: TRBV4-2
j_call: TRBJ1-2
cdr3_length: 15
cdr3_aa: CASSQDTGILDGYTF
cdr3_nt: TGTGCCAGCAGCCAAGATACAGGGATTCTCGATGGCTACACCTTC

d_call: -
clone_size: -
v_call: TRBV7-4
j_call: TRBJ1-3
cdr3_length: 14
cdr3_aa: CASSLGLAGNTIYF
cdr3_nt: TGTGCCAGCAGTTTGGGGCTGGCAGGGAACACCATATATTTT

d_call: -
clone_size: -
v_call: TRBV25-1
j_call: TRBJ1-3
cdr3_length: 11
cdr3_aa: CASSLRNTIYF
cdr3_nt: TGTGCCAGCAGTTTAAGAAACACCATATATTTT

d_call: TRBD2
clone_size: many
v_call: TRBV7-6
j_call: TRBJ2-1
cdr3_length: 14
cdr3_aa: CASSILAGNNEQFF
cdr3_nt: TGTGCCAGCAGCATACTAGCGGGGAACAATGAGCAGTTCTTC

d_call: -
clone_size: -
v_call: TRBV4-2
j_call: TRBJ1-4
cdr3_length: 15
cdr3_aa: CASSQDRGDNEKLFF
cdr3_nt: TGTGCCAGCAGCCAAGATCGGGGCGATAATGAAAAACTGTTTTTT

d_call: TRBD2
clone_size: -
v_call: TRBV2
j_call: TRBJ2-1
cdr3_length: 14
cdr3_aa: CASRASGPYNEQFF
cdr3_nt: TGTGCCAGCAGAGCTAGCGGGCCCTACAATGAGCAGTTCTTC

d_call: -
clone_size: medium-sized
v_call: TRBV29-1
j_call: TRBJ1-2
cdr3_length: 10
cdr3_aa: CSVGAAGYTF
cdr3_nt: TGCAGCGTTGGGGCAGCCGGCTACACCTTC

d_call: TRBD1
clone_size: few
v_call: TRBV6-5
j_call: TRBJ2-5
cdr3_length: 14
cdr3_aa: CASSRGTGQETQYF
cdr3_nt: TGTGCCAGCAGTCGGGGGACAGGCCAAGAGACCCAGTACTTC

d_call: -
clone_size: once
v_call: TRBV2
j_call: TRBJ2-3
cdr3_length: 16
cdr3_aa: CASSVGSPVHSDTQYF
cdr3_nt: TGTGCCAGCAGTGTAGGGTCGCCCGTTCATTCAGATACGCAGTATTTT

d_call: -
clone_size: -
v_call: TRBV4-1
j_call: TRBJ1-4
cdr3_length: 15
cdr3_aa: CASSQVTGLNEKLFF
cdr3_nt: TGCGCCAGCAGCCAAGTAACAGGTCTTAATGAAAAACTGTTTTTT

d_call: TRBD2
clone_size: -
v_call: TRBV10-3
j_call: TRBJ2-1
cdr3_length: 15
cdr3_aa: CAISGTSGPYNEQFF
cdr3_nt: TGTGCCATCAGCGGGACTAGCGGACCCTACAATGAGCAGTTCTTC

d_call: -
clone_size: -
v_call: TRBV2
j_call: TRBJ2-3
cdr3_length: 14
cdr3_aa: CASSGEGRSDTQYF
cdr3_nt: TGTGCCAGCAGTGGAGAAGGGAGGTCGGATACGCAGTATTTT

d_call: -
clone_size: few
v_call: TRBV10-3
j_call: TRBJ2-7
cdr3_length: 11
cdr3_aa: CASGGTYEQYF
cdr3_nt: TGTGCCTCCGGCGGGACCTACGAGCAGTACTTC

d_call: -
clone_size: many
v_call: TRBV12-5
j_call: TRBJ2-3
cdr3_length: 13
cdr3_aa: CASGTGAGTSQYF
cdr3_nt: TGTGCTAGTGGTACGGGAGCCGGGACTTCGCAGTATTTT

d_call: -
clone_size: -
v_call: TRBV3-1
j_call: TRBJ2-7
cdr3_length: 13
cdr3_aa: CVSSQAGSREQYF
cdr3_nt: TGCGTCAGCAGCCAAGCCGGGTCGCGCGAGCAGTACTTC

d_call: TRBD2
clone_size: many
v_call: TRBV6-5
j_call: TRBJ2-1
cdr3_length: 16
cdr3_aa: CASSYSSGRFNNEQFF
cdr3_nt: TGTGCCAGCAGTTACTCTAGCGGGAGATTCAACAATGAGCAGTTCTTC

d_call: TRBD2
clone_size: many
v_call: TRBV7-2
j_call: TRBJ2-1
cdr3_length: 15
cdr3_aa: CASTGGLAAHNEQFF
cdr3_nt: TGTGCCAGCACCGGAGGACTAGCGGCTCACAATGAGCAGTTCTTC

d_call: TRBD1
clone_size: many
v_call: TRBV30
j_call: TRBJ2-7
cdr3_length: 13
cdr3_aa: CAWGQEISYEQYF
cdr3_nt: TGTGCCTGGGGACAGGAGATCTCCTACGAGCAGTACTTC

d_call: -
clone_size: large
v_call: TRBV7-6
j_call: TRBJ2-5
cdr3_length: 15
cdr3_aa: CASSLELADQETQYF
cdr3_nt: TGTGCCAGCAGCTTAGAGCTAGCAGACCAAGAGACCCAGTACTTC

d_call: TRBD2
clone_size: -
v_call: TRBV24-1
j_call: TRBJ2-2
cdr3_length: 17
cdr3_aa: CATRPSGLAGNTGELFF
cdr3_nt: TGTGCCACCAGACCCTCTGGACTAGCGGGCAACACCGGGGAGCTGTTTTTT

d_call: TRBD1
clone_size: -
v_call: TRBV5-1
j_call: TRBJ1-1
cdr3_length: 15
cdr3_aa: CASSLWIGGNSEAFF
cdr3_nt: TGCGCCAGCAGCTTGTGGATAGGGGGCAACTCTGAAGCTTTCTTT

d_call: -
clone_size: -
v_call: TRBV4-2
j_call: TRBJ2-1
cdr3_length: 16
cdr3_aa: CASSQDLMSGVVEQFF
cdr3_nt: TGTGCCAGCAGCCAAGATTTGATGAGCGGAGTGGTGGAGCAGTTCTTC

d_call: -
clone_size: many
v_call: TRBV30
j_call: TRBJ1-6
cdr3_length: 14
cdr3_aa: CAWNPGSRNSPLHF
cdr3_nt: TGTGCCTGGAACCCAGGTAGCCGAAATTCACCCCTCCACTTT

d_call: -
clone_size: -
v_call: TRBV11-2
j_call: TRBJ2-5
cdr3_length: 15
cdr3_aa: CASSSKEDLDETQYF
cdr3_nt: TGTGCCAGCAGCTCGAAAGAGGATCTGGATGAGACCCAGTACTTC

d_call: TRBD2
clone_size: -
v_call: TRBV7-9
j_call: TRBJ2-3
cdr3_length: 13
cdr3_aa: CASRGGEAQPQYF
cdr3_nt: TGTGCCAGCAGGGGAGGGGAGGCCCAGCCCCAGTATTTT

d_call: -
clone_size: -
v_call: TRBV6-6
j_call: TRBJ2-5
cdr3_length: 12
cdr3_aa: CASSQKQETQYF
cdr3_nt: TGTGCCAGCAGTCAAAAACAAGAGACCCAGTACTTC

d_call: -
clone_size: medium-sized
v_call: TRBV24-1
j_call: TRBJ2-3
cdr3_length: 14
cdr3_aa: CATSGDTSTDTQYF
cdr3_nt: TGTGCCACCAGTGGCGATACTAGCACAGATACGCAGTATTTT

d_call: -
clone_size: once
v_call: TRBV20-1
j_call: TRBJ2-3
cdr3_length: 13
cdr3_aa: CSARTPGADTQYF
cdr3_nt: TGCAGTGCTAGGACGCCGGGCGCAGATACGCAGTATTTT

d_call: TRBD2
clone_size: -
v_call: TRBV20-1
j_call: TRBJ2-7
cdr3_length: 14
cdr3_aa: CSASFGLATSEQYF
cdr3_nt: TGCAGTGCTAGTTTTGGACTAGCGACCTCCGAGCAGTACTTC

d_call: -
clone_size: few
v_call: TRBV6-1
j_call: TRBJ1-4
cdr3_length: 15
cdr3_aa: CASSEGGGTNEKLFF
cdr3_nt: TGTGCCAGCAGTGAAGGAGGGGGGACTAATGAAAAACTGTTTTTT

d_call: TRBD1
clone_size: -
v_call: TRBV4-2
j_call: TRBJ1-4
cdr3_length: 12
cdr3_aa: CASRQGNEKLFF
cdr3_nt: TGTGCCAGCAGACAGGGGAATGAAAAACTGTTTTTT

d_call: TRBD2
clone_size: -
v_call: TRBV7-2
j_call: TRBJ2-5
cdr3_length: 16
cdr3_aa: CANSFILAGGRETQYF
cdr3_nt: TGTGCCAACAGCTTCATCCTAGCGGGAGGCCGAGAGACCCAGTACTTC